A selection of T cell receptor beta chains follows, all from one sample in a study of early T cells in non-severe SARS-CoV-2 infection. One entry per CDR3 protein, called by TCRdb with MiXCR from the 5' RACE reads. The sample comprises around 67,000 distinct CDR3 sequences, under 14% of which are singletons, and 3% to 4% rests with the top ten. Sequencing was done on a sample of whole blood. The receptors were gathered from an adult who was a healthcare worker with PCR-confirmed SARS-CoV-2 infection or an uninfected control (not recorded which). CDR3s leave out the opening cysteine and the closing phenylalanine or tryptophan. The D gene is left open where the match is weak. Size values are once, few and many counts, or a class for expanded clones, and some rows have none.

cdr3_aa | v_call | clone_size | j_call | cdr3_length | d_call
ASSLLRRYNEQF | TRBV12-3/TRBV12-4 | few | TRBJ2-1 | 12 | .
ASSRKLAGSTDTQY | TRBV5-4 | . | TRBJ2-3 | 14 | TRBD2
ASRNRYTGANVLT | TRBV12-3/TRBV12-4 | few | TRBJ2-6 | 13 | .
ASSPTGVSGNTIY | TRBV5-1 | few | TRBJ1-3 | 13 | TRBD1
ASSLVLGQGVYGYT | TRBV7-2 | . | TRBJ1-2 | 14 | .
ASSLGGTGYQETQY | TRBV28 | many | TRBJ2-5 | 14 | .
ASSRMSGPNYGYT | TRBV11-2 | many | TRBJ1-2 | 13 | .
SVDRGPSDEQF | TRBV29-1 | few | TRBJ2-1 | 11 | TRBD1
ASSLTQEAYNSPLH | TRBV6-5 | . | TRBJ1-6 | 14 | .
ASKPGTSYEQY | TRBV10-2 | many | TRBJ2-7 | 11 | TRBD2
ASSLALHRDNEQF | TRBV5-1 | few | TRBJ2-1 | 13 | .
ASSLIPQETQY | TRBV27 | few | TRBJ2-5 | 11 | .
ASSIVQGETQY | TRBV19 | . | TRBJ2-5 | 11 | .
ASSPTVVAGYGYT | TRBV3-1 | many | TRBJ1-2 | 13 | .
ASSQVPAGVTEQY | TRBV3-1 | . | TRBJ2-7 | 13 | TRBD2
ATTGTLNTEAF | TRBV10-3 | . | TRBJ1-1 | 11 | TRBD1
ATSDSGSSYNEQF | TRBV24-1 | many | TRBJ2-1 | 13 | TRBD2
ASMGGSTDTQY | TRBV6-6 | few | TRBJ2-3 | 11 | .
ASSVWDTSGEKLF | TRBV9 | few | TRBJ1-4 | 13 | .
SALPGSSYNEQF | TRBV20-1 | many | TRBJ2-1 | 12 | .
ASRGGGSSYNEQF | TRBV7-2 | many | TRBJ2-1 | 13 | .
ASSTSAETQY | TRBV2 | many | TRBJ2-5 | 10 | TRBD2
ASSLDPTYEQY | TRBV7-8 | . | TRBJ2-7 | 11 | .
ASKQRGSNEQF | TRBV11-3 | . | TRBJ2-1 | 11 | TRBD2
ASSLNWVESPLH | TRBV7-9 | . | TRBJ1-6 | 12 | .
ASSFGRAGNTIY | TRBV6-5 | many | TRBJ1-3 | 12 | .
SARDSLAGFTDTQY | TRBV20-1 | few | TRBJ2-3 | 14 | TRBD2
ASSLSARAEQF | TRBV27 | few | TRBJ2-1 | 11 | .